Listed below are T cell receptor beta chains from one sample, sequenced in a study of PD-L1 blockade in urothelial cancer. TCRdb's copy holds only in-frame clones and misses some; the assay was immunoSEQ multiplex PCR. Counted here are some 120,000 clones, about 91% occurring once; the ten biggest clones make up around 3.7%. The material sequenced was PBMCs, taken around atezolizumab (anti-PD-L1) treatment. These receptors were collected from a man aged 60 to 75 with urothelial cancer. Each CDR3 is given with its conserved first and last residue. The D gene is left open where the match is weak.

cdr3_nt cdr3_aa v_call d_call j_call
TGCGCCAGCAGTGAGACAGTCTCCTACGAGCAGTACTTC CASSETVSYEQYF TRBV10-1 - TRBJ2-7
TGTGCCAGCAGCCAACCAGGGCTAACAGATACGCAGTATTTT CASSQPGLTDTQYF TRBV7-6 - TRBJ2-3
TGTGCCAGCAGCTTAGTGGCGGACTGGCAAGAGACCCAGTACTTC CASSLVADWQETQYF TRBV7-2 - TRBJ2-5
TGTGCCAGCAGTTCACGGGAAGGGAGTGGCTACACCTTC CASSSREGSGYTF TRBV25-1 - TRBJ1-2
TGTGCCAGCAGCCTCTCGGGAGGATCCTACAATGAGCAGTTCTTC CASSLSGGSYNEQFF TRBV7-2 TRBD2 TRBJ2-1
TGTGCCAGCAGAGGGACAGGGAGTTTTCAGCCCCAGCATTTT CASRGTGSFQPQHF TRBV6-1 TRBD1 TRBJ1-5
TGTGCCAGCAGCCAGAATCTAGAGACCCAGTACTTC CASSQNLETQYF TRBV9 - TRBJ2-5
TGCGCCAGCAGCTTGGGTGGACAGACCCAGGGTGAAAAACTGTTTTTT CASSLGGQTQGEKLFF TRBV5-1 - TRBJ1-4
TGTGCCAGCAGTGAGGGGCTAGCGGCCTCCTACGAGCAGTACTTC CASSEGLAASYEQYF TRBV6-1 TRBD2 TRBJ2-7
TGTGCCAGCAGCCTTTTAAATCAGCCCCAGCATTTT CASSLLNQPQHF TRBV16 - TRBJ1-5
TGCGCCAGCAGCCAAGACTGGGGGGGGGTCACCCTACAAGAGACCCAGTACTTC CASSQDWGGVTLQETQYF TRBV4-1 TRBD2 TRBJ2-5
TGTGCCAGCAGCCAAGGAGCGGCGGGGGGGCAAGAGACCCAGTACTTC CASSQGAAGGQETQYF TRBV4-2 TRBD2 TRBJ2-5
TGCGCCAGCAGCTTGTCAAGGACAGGGGGCAGGTATGGCTACACCTTC CASSLSRTGGRYGYTF TRBV5-1 TRBD1 TRBJ1-2
TGTGCCAGCAGCTTAGGAGGGGGCTCCTACAATGAGCAGTTCTTC CASSLGGGSYNEQFF TRBV7-2 - TRBJ2-1
TGCGCCAGCAGTGAGTCTAGGAATGGGGAGGCAGATACGCAGTATTTT CASSESRNGEADTQYF TRBV10-1 - TRBJ2-3
TGTGCCAGCAGTGAAGCGGGAAGCGGGAGGTCAGGGGAGCTGTTTTTT CASSEAGSGRSGELFF TRBV6-1 TRBD2 TRBJ2-2
TGTGCCAGCAGCTTGTGGGGGACAGTCGAATACAATGAGCAGTTCTTC CASSLWGTVEYNEQFF TRBV5-5 TRBD1 TRBJ2-1
TGTGCCAGCAGGGCCTTAGCGGGGGCACAAGAGACCCAGTACTTC CASRALAGAQETQYF TRBV11-2 TRBD2 TRBJ2-5
TGCAGCGCCTGGGGGGGGCGAGGCTATGGCTACACCTTC CSAWGGRGYGYTF TRBV29-1 - TRBJ1-2
TGTGCCAGCAGCCCAGGGACTAGCGGGCTCAGGGCAGATACGCAGTATTTT CASSPGTSGLRADTQYF TRBV9 TRBD2 TRBJ2-3
TGTGCCAGCAGCCTGACAGGGGGCGGCACCGGGGAGCTGTTTTTT CASSLTGGGTGELFF TRBV6-6 TRBD1 TRBJ2-2
TGCGCCAGCAGCCCCTCAAAGATTGCGGGGGGCCTTAGCACAGATACGCAGTATTTT CASSPSKIAGGLSTDTQYF TRBV4-1 TRBD2 TRBJ2-3
TGTGCCATCAGGGAAAATGAGGGCCTTGGAAACACCATATATTTT CAIRENEGLGNTIYF TRBV10-3 - TRBJ1-3
TGTGCCAGCAGCGTAGGAACAGGGTTGAGAACCGGGGAGCTGTTTTTT CASSVGTGLRTGELFF TRBV9 - TRBJ2-2
TGTGCCAGCAGGGGGACAGGGGGAGAAAAACTGTTTTTT CASRGTGGEKLFF TRBV5-5 TRBD1 TRBJ1-4
TGTGCCAGCAGCCCGCATGGGACTAGCGGGACAGATACGCAGTATTTT CASSPHGTSGTDTQYF TRBV7-9 TRBD2 TRBJ2-3
TGTGCCAGCAGCCGAGGCGGGGTCGGAGAGCAGTACTTC CASSRGGVGEQYF TRBV14 - TRBJ2-7
TGTGCCAGCACCATAGCGGAGGTAACCCTTGGAGGCTATGGCTACACCTTC CASTIAEVTLGGYGYTF TRBV7-2 - TRBJ1-2
TGTGCCATCAGTGACAGGGGGCGTAATCTGAGTGAGCAGTTCTTC CAISDRGRNLSEQFF TRBV10-3 TRBD1 TRBJ2-1
TGTGCCAGCAGCCAATCCAGCGCAGACAATGAGCAGTTCTTC CASSQSSADNEQFF TRBV14 - TRBJ2-1
TGTGCCAGCAGGACAGGGGGGTCCTACAATGAGCAGTTCTTC CASRTGGSYNEQFF TRBV6-1 TRBD1 TRBJ2-1
TGCGCCAGCAGTCAATGGGAGTCACTAGCCAAAAACATTCAGTACTTC CASSQWESLAKNIQYF TRBV23-1 - TRBJ2-4
- CASILEGGFEGEQFF TRBV2 - TRBJ2-1
TGTGCCAGCACCATTACTAGCGGGGGAGATACGCAGTATTTT CASTITSGGDTQYF TRBV7-2 TRBD2 TRBJ2-3
TGCGCCAGCAGCTTGGAGGGGGAGGGACTTCAGCCCCAGCATTTT CASSLEGEGLQPQHF TRBV5-1 - TRBJ1-5